These 17 T cell receptor beta chains originate from one sample sequenced in a study of cytomegalovirus exposure and HLA in healthy donors. Primers included in the PCR were 60 Vbeta and 13 Jbeta primers. Profiling relied on immunoSEQ multiplex PCR, and the TCRdb table lists in-frame clones only, not all of them. The table shows approximately 300,000 clones, with 84% occurring only once. Sequenced material: PBMCs. The receptor set was obtained from a middle-aged woman in good health and CMV-seropositive.

This chain joins TRBV21-1 and TRBJ2-5; TRBD1 is the table's D call, not checked against the DNA. TRBV21-1 is a recognized pseudogene. This CDR3 is 13 amino acids long. CDR3 sequence reads: CASSNHRAKTQYF. For the CDR3, the DNA is TGTGCCAGCAGCAACCACAGGGCAAAGACCCAGTACTTC.

This chain uses TRBV14 with TRBJ2-3; TRBD1 might be the D (5 bases). Trimming took off 3 bases at V and 5 bases at J, with 15 bases between the two ends. CDR1 and CDR2 from the germline V gene are SGHDN and FVKESK. The CDR3 runs to 15 residues. The CDR3: CASSHIWGSGDTQYF. The CDR3 bases are TGTGCCAGCAGCCATATATGGGGCTCAGGAGATACGCAGTATTTT.

V and J are TRBV4-3 and TRBJ1-1; D is perhaps TRBD1 (5 bases). The ends were cut back, 0 bases at V and 5 bases at J, with 13 bases in the middle. CDR3 length: 15 amino acids. Germline V lookup: CDR1 LGHNA, CDR2 YSLEER. As DNA, the CDR3 is TGCGCCAGCAGCCAAGATGCCAGGGCAGGGACTGAAGCTTTCTTT. Translating it yields CASSQDARAGTEAFF.

The CDR3 DNA sequence: TGTGCCAGCAGCGAGGGGGGAGGGGCGTACAATGAGCAGTTCTTC. Its translation: CASSEGGGAYNEQFF. The genes are TRBV11-1 and TRBJ2-1; D possibly corresponds to TRBD2 (7 bases). The CDR3 spans 15 residues. CDR1 SGHAT and CDR2 FQDESV come from the germline V gene (reference sequence). V shed 5 bases and J shed 4 bases, with 15 bases lying between them.

The J gene is TRBJ2-5, the V gene TRBV4-2; D may be TRBD2 (5 bases). V dropped 0 bases and J dropped 1 base, with 9 bases sitting between them. Germline values: CDR1 LGHNA, CDR2 YNFKEQ. The CDR3 covers 15 residues. CDR3 in amino acids: CASSQDTGSQETQYF. CDR3 nucleotide sequence: TGTGCCAGCAGCCAAGATACGGGGAGCCAAGAGACCCAGTACTTC.

The rearrangement uses TRBV28 and TRBJ2-7, with TRBD1 matching 9 bases. The germline V gene has CDR1 MDHEN and CDR2 SYDVKM. J gave up 3 bases and V 4 bases, and 10 bases lay outside the gene matches. The CDR3 spans 16 residues. The CDR3 loop reads CASSSPGTGSFYEQYF. The CDR3 DNA reads TGTGCCAGCAGTTCCCCCGGGACAGGGAGTTTCTACGAGCAGTACTTC.

V is TRBV28 and J is TRBJ2-7; the match to TRBD2 covers 9 bases. Germline trimming cut 3 bases from V and 6 bases from J; bases unmatched to any gene: 12. CDR1 is MDHEN and CDR2 is SYDVKM in the germline V gene. The CDR3 runs to 16 residues. CDR3 nucleotides: TGTGCCAGCAGTTTCGGTAGCGGGAGAGGGTCTGGCGAGCAGTACTTC. As protein: CASSFGSGRGSGEQYF.

This sequence joins TRBV28 and TRBJ2-2, with TRBD1 matching 9 bases. Per germline, CDR1 MDHEN and CDR2 SYDVKM. The V gene end was trimmed by 5 bases and the J gene end by 5 bases; junction bases not matched to a gene: 9. The CDR3 contains 16 residues. CDR3 nucleotides: TGTGCCAGCAGTCACCGGGACAGGGCTGAGACCGGGGAGCTGTTTTTT. It translates to CASSHRDRAETGELFF.

The chain couples TRBV4-1 to TRBJ1-5; 7 bases fit TRBD1. Trimming took 0 bases from V and 2 from J; bases not matched to a gene: 7. Germline assignment: CDR1 MGHRA and CDR2 YSYEKL. This CDR3 region has 17 residues. CDR3 coding DNA: TGCGCCAGCAGCCAAGAGGGAGGTCAGGGGGGCAATCAGCCCCAGCATTTT. It is translated as CASSQEGGQGGNQPQHF.

The table lists this clone with a count of one. The chain uses TRBV27 and TRBJ1-1, with 7 bases fitting TRBD1. The trim removed 4 bases at V and 8 bases at J, leaving 7 bases unmatched. Germline CDR1 is MNHEY and CDR2 is SMNVEV (reference sequence). The CDR3 has 13 amino acids. CDR3 amino acids: CASSSTGISEAFF. The CDR3 DNA sequence: TGTGCCAGCAGTTCGACAGGGATCTCGGAAGCTTTCTTT.

The rearrangement joins TRBV5-1 to TRBJ1-6; D unresolved. The CDR3 totals 13 residues. The V gene's germline CDR1 is SGHRS and CDR2 YFSETQ. With 4 bases removed from V and 10 bases from J, the gap between germline ends came to 12 bases. The CDR3 loop reads CASSPGWNSPLHF. The CDR3 DNA reads TGCGCCAGCAGCCCGGGGTGGAACTCACCCCTCCACTTT.

This clone has a single count. V gene TRBV30 combines with J gene TRBJ1-1; no firm D call. The CDR3 spans 14 residues. Germline V gene data show CDR1 as GTSNPN and CDR2 as SVGIG (reference sequence). Trimming stripped 2 bases from V and 3 bases from J, with 13 bases between. CDR3 DNA sequence: TGTGCCTGGAGTTACTCTATCCGGGACACTGAAGCTTTCTTT. Protein sequence: CAWSYSIRDTEAFF.

The rearrangement joins TRBV30 to TRBJ2-5, with 10 bases matching TRBD2. The V gene end was trimmed by 1 base and the J gene end by 1 base; junction bases not matched to a gene: 6. The CDR3 is 16 residues long. CDR1 is GTSNPN, CDR2 SVGIG, per germline (reference sequence). The CDR3 loop is CAWSAARTSGQETQYF. The CDR3 nucleotides are TGTGCCTGGAGTGCCGCAAGGACTAGCGGCCAAGAGACCCAGTACTTC.

This clone was seen only a few times. This CDR3 is also generated by other DNA sequences in the sample. The chain carries TRBV5-1 and TRBJ2-7, with 7 positions matching TRBD1. The CDR3 is made up of 13 amino acids. J was trimmed by 3 bases and V by 5 bases; bases with no gene match: 5. The germline V gene encodes CDR1 SGHRS and CDR2 YFSETQ. DNA for the CDR3: TGCGCCAGCAGTTTAACAGGGGACTACGAGCAGTACTTC. Its translation is CASSLTGDYEQYF.

The V call is TRBV18, the J call TRBJ1-4, with D maybe TRBD1 (5 bases). The CDR3 extends over 15 amino acids. The ends were cut back, 1 base at V and 8 bases at J, with 14 bases in the middle. Looked up from germline, CDR1 is KGHSH and CDR2 is LQKENI. The CDR3 protein is CASSPQPQGGEKLFF. The CDR3 DNA is TGTGCCAGCTCACCACAGCCCCAGGGAGGAGAAAAACTGTTTTTT.

The rearrangement joins TRBV7-9 to TRBJ1-4, with D uncertain. Trimming took 2 bases from V and 0 from J, leaving 7 bases between them. Germline CDR1 SEHNR, CDR2 FQNEAQ (reference sequence). The CDR3 totals 15 residues. CDR3 sequence (DNA): TGTGCCAGCAGCTTATGGGCAGCAACTAATGAAAAACTGTTTTTT. This sequence encodes CASSLWAATNEKLFF.

The chain uses TRBV27 and TRBJ1-1, with 7 positions matching TRBD1. Germline V CDR1 and CDR2: MNHEY, SMNVEV (reference sequence). CDR3 length: 15 residues. V was clipped by 4 bases and J by 0 bases; unmatched bases: 5. The chain's CDR3 is CASSSGQLMNTEAFF. CDR3 nucleotides: TGTGCCAGCAGTTCGGGACAGCTAATGAACACTGAAGCTTTCTTT.